The clone carrying this T cell receptor beta chain was observed many times. Its antigen is unidentified. Authors of the study amplified TCR beta CDR3 regions from RNA transcripts. With the HTBI primer set, the TCR CDR3 went through a first round of RT-PCR. One entry per CDR3 protein, called by TCRdb with MiXCR from the multiplex PCR reads. The data contain about 690,000 distinct CDR3 sequences, around 16% of them singletons. This specimen comes from a study of T cells in Graves' hyperthyroidism and ophthalmopathy. V was clipped by 9 bases and J by 4 bases; unmatched bases: 9. The CDR3 loop spans 13 amino acids. CDR1 is SNHLY and CDR2 is FYNNEI in the germline V gene. Each diagnosis was grounded in clinical symptoms, serum thyroxine and TRAb, thyroid ultrasound, and orbital computed tomography. Whole-study findings and limits: Most thyroid clonotypes expanded above 0.001 were also detected in blood. A median roughly six months before onset, the model predicted ophthalmopathy.

J is TRBJ2-7 and V is TRBV2; 7 positions match TRBD1. The clonotype comes from a man between 45 and 60 years old with Graves' hyperthyroidism. Sample: blood. The CDR3 nucleotides are TGTGCCAGAAGGGGACAGTCTGGTTACGAGCAGTACTTC. Translating it yields CARRGQSGYEQYF.